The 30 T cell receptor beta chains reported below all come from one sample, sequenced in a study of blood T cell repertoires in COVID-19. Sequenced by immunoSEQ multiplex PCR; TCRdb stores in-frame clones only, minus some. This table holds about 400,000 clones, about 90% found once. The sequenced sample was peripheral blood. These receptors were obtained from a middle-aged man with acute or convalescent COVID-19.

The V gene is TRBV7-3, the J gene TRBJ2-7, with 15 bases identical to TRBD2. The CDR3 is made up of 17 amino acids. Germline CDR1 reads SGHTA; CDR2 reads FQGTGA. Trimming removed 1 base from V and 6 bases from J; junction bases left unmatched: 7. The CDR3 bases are TGTGCCAGCAGCTTAAATGGACTAGCGGGAGGGTCGGCCGAGCAGTACTTC. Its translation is CASSLNGLAGGSAEQYF.

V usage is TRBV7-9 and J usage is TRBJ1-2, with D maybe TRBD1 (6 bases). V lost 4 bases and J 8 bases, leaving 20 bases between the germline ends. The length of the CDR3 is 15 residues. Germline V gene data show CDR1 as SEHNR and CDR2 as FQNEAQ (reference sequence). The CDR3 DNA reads TGTGCCAGCAGCTCGGGAGGGACACCGGAGGAGGGCTACACCTTC. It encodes CASSSGGTPEEGYTF.

The CDR3 bases are TGCGCCAGCAGCTTGAACCAGGGGCTAGGGACTGAAGCTTTCTTT. This encodes CASSLNQGLGTEAFF. This chain connects TRBV5-1 to TRBJ1-1; perhaps TRBD1 as D (6 bases). The ends were cut back, 1 base at V and 5 bases at J, with 15 bases in the middle. The CDR3 contains 15 residues. CDR1 and CDR2 from the germline V gene are SGHRS and YFSETQ.

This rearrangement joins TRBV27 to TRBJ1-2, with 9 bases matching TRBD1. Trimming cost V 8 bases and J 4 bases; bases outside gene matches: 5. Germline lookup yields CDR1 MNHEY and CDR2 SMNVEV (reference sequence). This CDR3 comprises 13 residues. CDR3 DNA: TGTGCCAGCCGCAGGACAGGGGCCTATGGCTACACCTTC. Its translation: CASRRTGAYGYTF.

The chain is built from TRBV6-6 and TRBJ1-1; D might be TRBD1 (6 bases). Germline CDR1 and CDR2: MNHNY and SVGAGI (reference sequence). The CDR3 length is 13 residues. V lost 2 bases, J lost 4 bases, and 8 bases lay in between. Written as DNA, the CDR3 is TGTGCCAGCAGTTACATGGGGGCCACTGAAGCTTTCTTT. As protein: CASSYMGATEAFF.

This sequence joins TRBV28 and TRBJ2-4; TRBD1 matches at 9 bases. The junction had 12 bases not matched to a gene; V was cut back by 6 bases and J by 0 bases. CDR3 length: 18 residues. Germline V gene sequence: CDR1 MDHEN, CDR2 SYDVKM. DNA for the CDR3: TGTGCCAGCAGCCCAGGACAGGGGCAAATACTAGCCAAAAACATTCAGTACTTC. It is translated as CASSPGQGQILAKNIQYF.

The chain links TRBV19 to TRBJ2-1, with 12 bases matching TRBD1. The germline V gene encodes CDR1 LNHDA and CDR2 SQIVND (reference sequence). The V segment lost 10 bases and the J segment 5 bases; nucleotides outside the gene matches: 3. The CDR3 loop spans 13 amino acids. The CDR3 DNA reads TGTGCCACCGGGACAGGGGGCCACAATGAGCAGTTCTTC. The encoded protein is CATGTGGHNEQFF.

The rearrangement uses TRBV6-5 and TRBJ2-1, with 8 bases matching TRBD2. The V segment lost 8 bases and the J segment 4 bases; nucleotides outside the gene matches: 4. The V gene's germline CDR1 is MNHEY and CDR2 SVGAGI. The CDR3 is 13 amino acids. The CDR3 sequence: CASRSGEYNEQFF. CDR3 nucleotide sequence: TGTGCCAGCCGTAGCGGGGAGTACAATGAGCAGTTCTTC.

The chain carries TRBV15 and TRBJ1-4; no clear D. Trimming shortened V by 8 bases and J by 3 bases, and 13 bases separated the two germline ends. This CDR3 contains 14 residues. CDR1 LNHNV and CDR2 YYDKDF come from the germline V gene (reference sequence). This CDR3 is CATATGRANEKLFF. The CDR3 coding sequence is TGTGCCACCGCGACGGGGAGAGCTAATGAAAAACTGTTTTTT.

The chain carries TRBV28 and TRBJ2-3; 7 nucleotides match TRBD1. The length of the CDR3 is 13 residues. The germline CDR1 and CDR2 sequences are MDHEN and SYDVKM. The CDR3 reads CAVGGQSTDTQYF. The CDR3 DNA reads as TGTGCAGTTGGGGGACAGAGCACAGATACGCAGTATTTT. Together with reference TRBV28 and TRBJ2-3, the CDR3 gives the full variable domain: DVKVTQSSRYLVKRTGEKVFLECVQDMDHENMFWYRQDPGLGLRLIYFSYDVKMKEKGDIPEGYSVSREKKERFSLILESASTNQTSMYLCAVGGQSTDTQYFGPGTRLTVL.

The CDR3 reads CASSFSGTGTGELFF. The CDR3 DNA sequence: TGTGCCAGCAGTTTTTCCGGGACAGGGACCGGGGAGCTGTTTTTT. This sequence joins TRBV27 and TRBJ2-2; 9 bases map to TRBD1. J was trimmed by 5 bases and V by 3 bases; bases with no gene match: 4. The CDR3 runs 15 residues. Germline assignment: CDR1 MNHEY and CDR2 SMNVEV (reference sequence).

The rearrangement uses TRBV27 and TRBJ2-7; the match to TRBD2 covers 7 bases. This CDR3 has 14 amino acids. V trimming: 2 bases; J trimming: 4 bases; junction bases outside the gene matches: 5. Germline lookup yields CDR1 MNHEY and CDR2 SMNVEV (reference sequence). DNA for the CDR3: TGTGCCAGCAGTTTAGCGGGAGTGGGGTACGAGCAGTACTTC. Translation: CASSLAGVGYEQYF.

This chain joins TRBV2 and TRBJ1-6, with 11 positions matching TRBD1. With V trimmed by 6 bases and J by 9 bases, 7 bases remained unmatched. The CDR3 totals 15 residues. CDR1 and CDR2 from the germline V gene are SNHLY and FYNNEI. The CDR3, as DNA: TGTGCCAGCAGGGCGGACAGGGGGCTCGGTTCACCCCTCCACTTT. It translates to CASRADRGLGSPLHF.

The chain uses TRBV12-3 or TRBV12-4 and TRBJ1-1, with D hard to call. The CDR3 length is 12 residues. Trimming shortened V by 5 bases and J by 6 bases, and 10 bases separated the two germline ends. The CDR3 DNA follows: TGTGCCAGCAGTAGCCAGGCCGCTGAAGCTTTCTTT. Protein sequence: CASSSQAAEAFF.

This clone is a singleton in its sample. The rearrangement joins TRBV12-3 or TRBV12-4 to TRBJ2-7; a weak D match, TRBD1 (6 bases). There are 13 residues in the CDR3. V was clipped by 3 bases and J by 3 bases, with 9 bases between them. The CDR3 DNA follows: TGTGCCAGCAGTTTTGGCAGGGGCTACGAGCAGTACTTC. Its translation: CASSFGRGYEQYF.

The CDR3 DNA reads as TGTGCCAGCAGCCTTAGCGGGAGGGCCACAGATACGCAGTATTTT. Amino acid sequence: CASSLSGRATDTQYF. The V gene is TRBV7-9, the J gene TRBJ2-3, with 11 positions matching TRBD2. J gave up 2 bases and V 5 bases, and 3 bases lay outside the gene matches. This CDR3 has 15 amino acids. Germline V gene data show CDR1 as SEHNR and CDR2 as FQNEAQ (reference sequence).

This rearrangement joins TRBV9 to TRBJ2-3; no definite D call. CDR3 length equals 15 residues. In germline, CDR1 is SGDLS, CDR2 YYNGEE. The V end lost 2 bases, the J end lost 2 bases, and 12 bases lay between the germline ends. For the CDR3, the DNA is TGTGCCAGCAGCGTCTCTCGCGGAACCACAGATACGCAGTATTTT. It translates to CASSVSRGTTDTQYF.

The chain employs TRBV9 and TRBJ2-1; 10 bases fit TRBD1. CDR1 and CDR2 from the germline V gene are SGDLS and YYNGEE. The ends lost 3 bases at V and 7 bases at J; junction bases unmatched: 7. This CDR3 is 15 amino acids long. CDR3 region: CASSGGQGDINEQFF. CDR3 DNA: TGTGCCAGCAGCGGCGGACAGGGGGATATAAATGAGCAGTTCTTC. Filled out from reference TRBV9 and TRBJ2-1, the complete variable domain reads DSGVTQTPKHLITATGQRVTLRCSPRSGDLSVYWYQQSLDQGLQFLIQYYNGEERAKGNILERFSAQQFPDLHSELNLSSLELGDSALYFCASSGGQGDINEQFFGPGTRLTVL.

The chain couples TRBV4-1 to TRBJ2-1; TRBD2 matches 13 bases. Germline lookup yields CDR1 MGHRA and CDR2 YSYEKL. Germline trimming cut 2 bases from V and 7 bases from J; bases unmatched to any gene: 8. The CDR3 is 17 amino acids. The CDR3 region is CASSQRTSGRVGNEQFF. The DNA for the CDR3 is TGCGCCAGCAGCCAACGGACTAGCGGGAGAGTGGGGAATGAGCAGTTCTTC.

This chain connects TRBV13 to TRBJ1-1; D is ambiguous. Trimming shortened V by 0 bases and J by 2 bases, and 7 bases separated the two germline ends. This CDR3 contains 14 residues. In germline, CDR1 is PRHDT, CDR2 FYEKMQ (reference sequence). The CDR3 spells CASSLGFPNTEAFF. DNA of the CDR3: TGTGCCAGCAGCTTAGGCTTCCCTAACACTGAAGCTTTCTTT.

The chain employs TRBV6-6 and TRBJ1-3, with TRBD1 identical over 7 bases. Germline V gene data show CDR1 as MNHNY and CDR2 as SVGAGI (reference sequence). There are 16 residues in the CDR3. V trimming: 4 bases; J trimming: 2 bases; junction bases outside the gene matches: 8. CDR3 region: CASSFPRQGPGNTIYF. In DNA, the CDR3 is TGTGCCAGCAGTTTCCCTCGACAGGGCCCTGGAAACACCATATATTTT.

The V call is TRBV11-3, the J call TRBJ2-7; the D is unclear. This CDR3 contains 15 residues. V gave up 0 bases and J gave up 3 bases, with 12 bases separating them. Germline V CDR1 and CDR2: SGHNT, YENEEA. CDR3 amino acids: CASSLESGLIYEQYF. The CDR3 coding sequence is TGTGCCAGCAGCTTAGAATCAGGTCTGATCTACGAGCAGTACTTC. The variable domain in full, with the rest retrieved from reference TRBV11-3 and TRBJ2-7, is EAGVVQSPRYKIIEKKQPVAFWCNPISGHNTLYWYLQNLGQGPELLIRYENEEAVDDSQLPKDRFSAERLKGVDSTLKIQPAELGDSAVYLCASSLESGLIYEQYFGPGTRLTVT.

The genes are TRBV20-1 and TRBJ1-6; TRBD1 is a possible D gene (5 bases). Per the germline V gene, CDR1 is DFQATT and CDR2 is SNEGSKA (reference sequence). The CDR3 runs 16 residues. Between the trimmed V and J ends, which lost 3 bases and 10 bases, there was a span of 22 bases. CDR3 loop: CSASRQTVQSRSPLHF. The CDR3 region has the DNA TGCAGTGCTAGTCGACAGACCGTTCAGTCAAGATCACCCCTCCACTTT.

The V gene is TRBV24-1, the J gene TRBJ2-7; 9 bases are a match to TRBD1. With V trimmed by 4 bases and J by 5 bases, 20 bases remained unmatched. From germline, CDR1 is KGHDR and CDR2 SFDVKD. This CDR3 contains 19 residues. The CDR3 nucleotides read TGTGCCACCAGTGAAGGCCGGGACAGGGCTCCCCGACCTACGGACGAGCAGTACTTC. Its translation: CATSEGRDRAPRPTDEQYF.

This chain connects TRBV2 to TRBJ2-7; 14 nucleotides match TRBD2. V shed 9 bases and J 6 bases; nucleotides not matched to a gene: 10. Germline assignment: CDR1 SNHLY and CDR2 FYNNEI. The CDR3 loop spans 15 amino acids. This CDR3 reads CASKTGTSGSFEQYF. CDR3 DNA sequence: TGTGCCAGTAAAACCGGGACTAGCGGGAGTTTCGAGCAGTACTTC. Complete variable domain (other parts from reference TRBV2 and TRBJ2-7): EPEVTQTPSHQVTQMGQEVILRCVPISNHLYFYWYRQILGQKVEFLVSFYNNEISEKSEIFDDQFSVERPDGSNFTLKIRSTKLEDSAMYFCASKTGTSGSFEQYFGPGTRLTVT.

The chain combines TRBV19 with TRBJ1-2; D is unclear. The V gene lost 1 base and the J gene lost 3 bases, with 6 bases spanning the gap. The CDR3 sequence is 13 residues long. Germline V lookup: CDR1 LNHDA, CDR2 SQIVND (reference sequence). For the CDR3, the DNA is TGTGCCAGTAGTATAGTCGGGGACTATGGCTACACCTTC. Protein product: CASSIVGDYGYTF. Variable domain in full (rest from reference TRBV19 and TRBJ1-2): DGGITQSPKYLFRKEGQNVTLSCEQNLNHDAMYWYRQDPGQGLRLIYYSQIVNDFQKGDIAEGYSVSREKKESFPLTVTSAQKNPTAFYLCASSIVGDYGYTFGSGTRLTVV.

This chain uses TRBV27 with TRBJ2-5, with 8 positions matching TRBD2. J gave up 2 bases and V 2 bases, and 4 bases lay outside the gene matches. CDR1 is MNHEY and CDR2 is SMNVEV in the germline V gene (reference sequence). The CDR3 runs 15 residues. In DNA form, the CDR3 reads TGTGCCAGCAGTTTAGGCGGGGGGTCGCAAGAGACCCAGTACTTC. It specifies CASSLGGGSQETQYF.

The CDR3, as DNA: TGTGCCAGCTGGGGACAGGGGAACACTGAAGCTTTCTTT. Its protein is CASWGQGNTEAFF. The rearrangement uses TRBV6-6 and TRBJ1-1, with 9 bases fitting TRBD1. With 8 bases clipped from V and 1 base from J, the junction kept 2 bases outside the gene matches. The germline V gene encodes CDR1 MNHNY and CDR2 SVGAGI (reference sequence). The CDR3 has 13 amino acids.

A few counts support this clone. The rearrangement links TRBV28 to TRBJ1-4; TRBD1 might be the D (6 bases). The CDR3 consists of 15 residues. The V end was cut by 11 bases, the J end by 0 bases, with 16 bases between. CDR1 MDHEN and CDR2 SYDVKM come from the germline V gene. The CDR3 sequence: CAGTPRGTTNEKLFF. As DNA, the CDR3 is TGTGCCGGAACCCCCAGGGGAACAACTAATGAAAAACTGTTTTTT.

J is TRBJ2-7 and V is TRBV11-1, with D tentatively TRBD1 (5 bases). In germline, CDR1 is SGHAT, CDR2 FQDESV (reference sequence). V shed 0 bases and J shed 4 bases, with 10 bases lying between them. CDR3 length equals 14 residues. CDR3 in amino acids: CASSLATVGYEQYF. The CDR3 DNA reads TGTGCCAGCAGCTTAGCGACAGTAGGGTACGAGCAGTACTTC.